This TCR beta chain was captured by sequencing in a study of T cells in Graves' hyperthyroidism and ophthalmopathy (dated by TCRdb to between 2018 and 2021). Study-level background: Peripheral blood samples were taken at the time of initial diagnosis, prior to any treatment. To identify TCR V-J signatures that set the groups apart, the researchers used a discovery cohort of about a hundred patients, made up of about 44 with Graves' ophthalmopathy and 57 with stable Graves' hyperthyroidism. Prospective prediction of ophthalmopathy was tested in an independent validation cohort consisting of 18 hyperthyroidism patients and some 17 patients who later progressed to ophthalmopathy. The roughly 100 discovery patients were divided at random into training and test sets in a 7:3 ratio. In addition, the study compared T-cell repertoires in thyroid tissue and in blood from about 6 Graves' hyperthyroidism patients. Once sampling was done, hyperthyroidism patients were given methimazole at a starting dose of 30 mg daily, whereas ophthalmopathy patients were given high-dose intravenous methylprednisolone. The paper reports TCR Vbeta CDR3 sequencing of some 140 peripheral blood samples: 40 to 45 ophthalmopathy, fewer than 85 hyperthyroidism and 17 progressor patients.

Graves' hyperthyroidism was defined as stable when no progression to ophthalmopathy occurred over 18 months of follow-up. Hyperthyroidism patients were newly diagnosed, had a disease duration of under 2 months, and were aged 18 to 65 years. Exclusion was applied to patients with uncontrolled infections, other autoimmune diseases, pregnancy or lactation. Clinical symptoms, serum thyroxine and TRAb, thyroid ultrasound, and orbital computed tomography formed the basis for the diagnoses. PBMCs were separated from 10 ml of fresh peripheral blood using Ficoll-Paque density gradient centrifugation. Trizol reagent was used to extract total RNA, and RNA quality was then checked on an Agilent 2100 Bioanalyzer. The germline V and J ends show losses of 6 bases and 7 bases respectively, and no gene match explains 7 bases of the junction. CDR1 is given as MNHNS and CDR2 as SASEGT, both from the germline V gene. The CDR3, cysteine through phenylalanine, is 14 amino acids long. The CDR3 DNA has 42 bases and is translated from base 1.

The research as a whole found: A 13 V-J signature model separated ophthalmopathy from stable hyperthyroidism, with about 88% sensitivity and roughly 81% specificity in cross-validation and 80%/75% in testing. During validation, the model predicted progression to ophthalmopathy a median of about 6.5 months ahead of onset, with almost 71% sensitivity and 72% to 85% specificity. No statistical method was used to fix the sample size in advance, and group allocation was not hidden from the investigators. Most expanded thyroid clonotypes (frequency above 0.001) were also detected in blood, a finding suggesting that blood repertoires may reflect thyroid immune responses.

Amplification of TCR beta CDR3 regions was carried out from RNA transcripts. For the first round of RT-PCR on the TCR CDR3, the HTBI primer set was used together with the Qiagen OneStep RT-PCR kit. A second multiplex PCR round built the libraries, followed by size selection and purification. Paired-end sequencing of the libraries was performed with 100 bp reads on an Illumina HiSeq2000. From the authors' description of their analysis: SOAPnuke was used to process the raw data, throwing out any read that contained adapters or uncalled bases, had a mean Phred below 15, or lacked an exact constant-primer or identifier match. COPE v1.2.5 was used to merge high-quality paired reads, and clonotypes were defined as unique nucleotide sequences. MiTCR v1.1 was used to align clonotypes to the IMGT TRBV, TRBD and TRBJ reference segments. The analysis was restricted to V-J combinations with a frequency above 0.0001, which together covered roughly 99% of the repertoires. A TCS score was defined as the ratio of F50 (clonal expansion) to E x V (chaos), with BLOSUM62-based TCRdist applied between CDR3 peptides within each V-J. Welch's t-statistics and random forest reduced fewer than 600 V-J features to around 14, which were used in a naive Bayes classifier (R e1071). TCRdb itself trimmed the public reads at Q25 with fastp, ran MiXCR and retained productive beta chains. Merged by CDR3 protein, the rows form single entries marked with the most common genes and DNA. TCRdb, not the authors, supplied the V and J calls. Within this sample are about 700,000 distinct CDR3 sequences, with 13% to 15% of them counted one time only. Together, the top ten hold roughly 10% of the sample.

This clonotype was detected a few times. What antigen it recognizes has not been identified. No quality values exist for individual bases; no much larger clone is one base distant. This TCR was sampled from a woman younger than 35 with Graves' hyperthyroidism. Sequencing used blood. This chain is built from TRBV6-1 and TRBJ2-1, with TRBD2 matching 9 junction bases. The CDR3 is CASSRRTSENEQFF. The nucleotide sequence is given as TGTGCCAGCAGCCGTCGGACTAGCGAGAATGAGCAGTTCTTC.